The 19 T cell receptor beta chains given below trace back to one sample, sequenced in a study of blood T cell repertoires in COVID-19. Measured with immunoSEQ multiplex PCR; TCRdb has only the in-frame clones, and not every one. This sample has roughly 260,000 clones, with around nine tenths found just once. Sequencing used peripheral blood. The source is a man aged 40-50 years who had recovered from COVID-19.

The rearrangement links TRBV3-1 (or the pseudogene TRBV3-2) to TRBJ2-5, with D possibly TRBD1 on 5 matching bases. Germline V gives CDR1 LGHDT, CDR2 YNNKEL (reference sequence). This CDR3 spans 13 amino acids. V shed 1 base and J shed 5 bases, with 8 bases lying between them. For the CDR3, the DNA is TGTGCCAGCAGCCAAGGGCCAGGGGAGACCCAGTACTTC. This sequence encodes CASSQGPGETQYF.

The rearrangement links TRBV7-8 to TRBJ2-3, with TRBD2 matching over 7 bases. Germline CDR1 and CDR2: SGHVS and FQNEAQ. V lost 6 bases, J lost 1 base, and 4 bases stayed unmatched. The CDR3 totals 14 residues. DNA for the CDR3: TGTGCCAGCAGGGCTAGCGGAGGCACAGATACGCAGTATTTT. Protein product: CASRASGGTDTQYF.

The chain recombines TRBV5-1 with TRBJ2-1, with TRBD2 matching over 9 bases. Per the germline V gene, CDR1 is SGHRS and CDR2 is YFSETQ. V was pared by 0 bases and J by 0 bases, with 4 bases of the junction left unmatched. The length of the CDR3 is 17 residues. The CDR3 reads CASSLGLAGSSYNEQFF. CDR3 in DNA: TGCGCCAGCAGCTTGGGGCTAGCGGGATCCTCCTACAATGAGCAGTTCTTC.

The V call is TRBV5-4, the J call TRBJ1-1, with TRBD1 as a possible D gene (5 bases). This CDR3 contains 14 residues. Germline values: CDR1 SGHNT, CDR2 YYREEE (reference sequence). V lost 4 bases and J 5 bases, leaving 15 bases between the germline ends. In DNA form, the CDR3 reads TGTGCCAGCAGCCGGCGGTGGGGGGATACTGAAGCTTTCTTT. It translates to CASSRRWGDTEAFF.

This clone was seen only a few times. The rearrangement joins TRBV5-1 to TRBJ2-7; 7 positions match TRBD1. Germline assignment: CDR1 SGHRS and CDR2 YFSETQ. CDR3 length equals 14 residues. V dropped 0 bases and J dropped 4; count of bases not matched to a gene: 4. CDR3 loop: CASSLDRRGYEQYF. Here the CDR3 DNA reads TGCGCCAGCAGCTTGGACCGCAGGGGGTACGAGCAGTACTTC.

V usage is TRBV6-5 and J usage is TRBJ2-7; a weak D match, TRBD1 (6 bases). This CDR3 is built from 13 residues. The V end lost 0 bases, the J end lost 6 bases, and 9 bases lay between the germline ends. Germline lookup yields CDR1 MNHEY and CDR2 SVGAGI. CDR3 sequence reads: CASSYSTGTEQYF. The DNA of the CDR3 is TGTGCCAGCAGTTACTCCACAGGGACCGAGCAGTACTTC.

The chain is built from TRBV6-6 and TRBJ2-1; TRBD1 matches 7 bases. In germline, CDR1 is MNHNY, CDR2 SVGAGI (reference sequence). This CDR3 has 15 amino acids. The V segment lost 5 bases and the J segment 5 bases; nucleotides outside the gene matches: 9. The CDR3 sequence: CASSAPYRGNNEQFF. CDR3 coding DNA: TGTGCCAGCAGTGCCCCCTACAGGGGTAACAATGAGCAGTTCTTC.

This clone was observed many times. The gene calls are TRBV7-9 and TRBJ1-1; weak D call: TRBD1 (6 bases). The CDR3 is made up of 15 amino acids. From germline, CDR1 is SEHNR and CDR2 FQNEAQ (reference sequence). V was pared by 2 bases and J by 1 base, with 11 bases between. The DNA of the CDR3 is TGTGCCAGCAGCTTACCAGGGACACGGAACACTGAAGCTTTCTTT. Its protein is CASSLPGTRNTEAFF.

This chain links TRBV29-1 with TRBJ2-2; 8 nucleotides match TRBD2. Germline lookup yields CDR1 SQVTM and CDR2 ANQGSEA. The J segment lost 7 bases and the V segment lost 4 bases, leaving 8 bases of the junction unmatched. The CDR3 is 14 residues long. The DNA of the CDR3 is TGCAGCGTTGTGGCGGGAGGTCGAAGCGGGGAGCTGTTTTTT. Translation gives CSVVAGGRSGELFF.

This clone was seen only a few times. The CDR3 nucleotides read TGCGCCAGCAGGAAAACCGGGGTCGGCGGGGAGCTGTTTTTT. Residues: CASRKTGVGGELFF. V gene TRBV4-3 combines with J gene TRBJ2-2; tentative D call: TRBD2 (5 bases). This CDR3 has 14 amino acids. V lost 6 bases to trimming and J lost 7 bases, with 15 bases between them. Germline-derived CDR1 and CDR2 are LGHNA and YSLEER.

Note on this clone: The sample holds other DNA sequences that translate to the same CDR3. For the CDR3, the DNA is TGTGCCAGTAGCATCCTAGCGGGAGGGCCGGAGACCCAGTACTTC. This gives the protein CASSILAGGPETQYF. The chain couples TRBV19 to TRBJ2-5; 12 nucleotides line up with TRBD2. V shed 6 bases and J 5 bases; nucleotides not matched to a gene: 7. The CDR3 loop spans 15 amino acids. Germline CDR1 and CDR2: LNHDA and SQIVND (reference sequence). Looking up the rest from reference TRBV19 and TRBJ2-5 gives the full variable domain: DGGITQSPKYLFRKEGQNVTLSCEQNLNHDAMYWYRQDPGQGLRLIYYSQIVNDFQKGDIAEGYSVSREKKESFPLTVTSAQKNPTAFYLCASSILAGGPETQYFGPGTRLLVL.

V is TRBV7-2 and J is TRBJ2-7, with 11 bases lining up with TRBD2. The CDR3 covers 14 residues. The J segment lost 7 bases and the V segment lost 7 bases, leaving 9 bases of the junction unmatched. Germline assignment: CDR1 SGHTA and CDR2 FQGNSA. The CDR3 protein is CASKRLAGHREQYF. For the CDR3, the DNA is TGTGCCAGCAAACGACTAGCGGGACATCGTGAGCAGTACTTC.

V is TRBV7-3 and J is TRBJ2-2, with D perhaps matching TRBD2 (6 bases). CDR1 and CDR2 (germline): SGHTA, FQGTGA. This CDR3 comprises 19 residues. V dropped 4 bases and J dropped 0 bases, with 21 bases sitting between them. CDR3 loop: CASSSRPTMGGANTGELFF. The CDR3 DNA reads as TGTGCCAGCAGCTCCCGACCCACCATGGGCGGGGCGAACACCGGGGAGCTGTTTTTT. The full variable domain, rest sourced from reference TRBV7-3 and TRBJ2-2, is GAGVSQTPSNKVTEKGKYVELRCDPISGHTALYWYRQSLGQGPEFLIYFQGTGAADDSGLPNDRFFAVRPEGSVSTLKIQRTERGDSAVYLCASSSRPTMGGANTGELFFGEGSRLTVL.

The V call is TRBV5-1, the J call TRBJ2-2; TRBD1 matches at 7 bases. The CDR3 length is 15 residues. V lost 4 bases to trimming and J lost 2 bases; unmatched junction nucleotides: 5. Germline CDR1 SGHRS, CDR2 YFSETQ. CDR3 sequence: CASSQGQANTGELFF. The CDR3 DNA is TGCGCCAGCAGCCAAGGACAGGCCAACACCGGGGAGCTGTTTTTT.

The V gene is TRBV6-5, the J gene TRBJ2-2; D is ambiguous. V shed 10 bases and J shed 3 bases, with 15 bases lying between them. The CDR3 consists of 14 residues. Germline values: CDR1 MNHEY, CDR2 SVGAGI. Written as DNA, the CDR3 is TGTGCCACCCATGGCGGCACCTACACCGGGGAGCTGTTTTTT. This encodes CATHGGTYTGELFF.

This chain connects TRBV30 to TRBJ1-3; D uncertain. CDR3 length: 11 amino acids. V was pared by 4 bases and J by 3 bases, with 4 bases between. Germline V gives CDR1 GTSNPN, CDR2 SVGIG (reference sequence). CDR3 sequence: CAWNIGNTIYF. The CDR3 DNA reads TGTGCCTGGAATATTGGAAACACCATATATTTT.

CDR3 residues: CASSQEHRGRYEQYF. In DNA form, the CDR3 reads TGCGCCAGCAGCCAAGAGCACAGGGGCCGGTACGAGCAGTACTTC. The chain joins TRBV4-3 to TRBJ2-7; 7 bases line up with TRBD1. Germline V gene lookup returns CDR1 LGHNA and CDR2 YSLEER. Trimming at V came to 0 bases and at J to 4 bases, leaving 6 bases not matched to a gene. The CDR3 is 15 residues long.

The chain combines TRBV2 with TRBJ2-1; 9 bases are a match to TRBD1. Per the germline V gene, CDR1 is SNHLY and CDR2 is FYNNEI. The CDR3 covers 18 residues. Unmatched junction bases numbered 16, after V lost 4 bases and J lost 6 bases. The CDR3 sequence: CASSVGHPGQGGTNEQFF. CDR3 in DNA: TGTGCCAGCAGTGTCGGGCACCCGGGACAGGGAGGCACCAATGAGCAGTTCTTC.

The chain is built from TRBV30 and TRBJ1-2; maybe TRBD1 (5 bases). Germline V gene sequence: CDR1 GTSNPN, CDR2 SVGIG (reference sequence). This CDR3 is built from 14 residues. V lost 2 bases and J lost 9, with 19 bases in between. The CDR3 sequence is CAWSQDVGQRSYTF. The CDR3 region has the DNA TGTGCCTGGAGTCAGGACGTGGGGCAGCGAAGCTACACCTTC.